This record concerns one T cell receptor beta chain sequence. Its target is not known. The sample originates from a study of T cells in pancreatic ductal adenocarcinoma. Selected pancreatic ductal adenocarcinoma patients had undergone surgery without neoadjuvant therapy. Overall study results and limits: Tumor-versus-blood clonality comparisons may be biased toward lower tumor diversity. Mean clonality was about 0.11 in tumors and approximately 0.072 in blood, not significantly different.

Clones were read by immunoSEQ multiplex PCR, and TCRdb kept only the in-frame ones, dropping some. The table lists 4,800 or so clones, around 80% of them singletons. Trimming removed 4 bases at V and 0 bases at J, with 16 bases between. The CDR3 has 16 amino acids. Germline V gives CDR1 MNHEY, CDR2 SVGAGI. The J gene is TRBJ2-7, the V gene TRBV6-5; the D gene is possibly TRBD2 (6 bases). Sample: pancreatic tumor tissue. The sequence derives from a human donor with pancreatic ductal adenocarcinoma. The donor label of this sample is uncertain. The CDR3 DNA sequence: TGTGCCAGCAGTTGGACTACCCTTACAGCCTCCTACGAGCAGTACTTC. As protein: CASSWTTLTASYEQYF.